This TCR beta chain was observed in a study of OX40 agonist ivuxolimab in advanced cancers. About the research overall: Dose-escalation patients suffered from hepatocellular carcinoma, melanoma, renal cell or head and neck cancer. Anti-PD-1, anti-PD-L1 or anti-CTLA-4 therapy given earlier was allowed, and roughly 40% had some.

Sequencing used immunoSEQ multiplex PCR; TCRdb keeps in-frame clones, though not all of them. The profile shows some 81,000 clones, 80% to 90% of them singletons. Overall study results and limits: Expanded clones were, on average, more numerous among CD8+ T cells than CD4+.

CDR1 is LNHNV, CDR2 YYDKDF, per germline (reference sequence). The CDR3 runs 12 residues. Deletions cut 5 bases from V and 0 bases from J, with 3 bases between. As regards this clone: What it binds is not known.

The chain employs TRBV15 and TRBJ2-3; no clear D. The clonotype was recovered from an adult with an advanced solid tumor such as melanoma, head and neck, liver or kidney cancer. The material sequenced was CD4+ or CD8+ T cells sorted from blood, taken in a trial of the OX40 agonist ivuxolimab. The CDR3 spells CATSPSTDTQYF. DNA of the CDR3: TGTGCCACCAGCCCTAGCACAGATACGCAGTATTTT.